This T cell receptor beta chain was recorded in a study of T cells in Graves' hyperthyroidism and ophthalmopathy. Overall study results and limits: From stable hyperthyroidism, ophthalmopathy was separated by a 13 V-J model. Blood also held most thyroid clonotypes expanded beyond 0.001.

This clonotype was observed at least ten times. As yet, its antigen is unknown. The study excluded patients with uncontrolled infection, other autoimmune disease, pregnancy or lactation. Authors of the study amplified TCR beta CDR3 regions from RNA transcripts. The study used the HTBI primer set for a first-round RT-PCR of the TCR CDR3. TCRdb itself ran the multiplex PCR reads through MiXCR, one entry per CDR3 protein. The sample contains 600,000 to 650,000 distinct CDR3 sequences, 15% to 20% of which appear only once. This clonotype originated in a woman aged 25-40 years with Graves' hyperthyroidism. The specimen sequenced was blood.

The CDR3 DNA sequence: TGTGCCAGCAGCTTCGAGGGAGTTACAGATACGCAGTATTTT. Residues: CASSFEGVTDTQYF. This sequence joins TRBV11-2 and TRBJ2-3; perhaps TRBD2 as D (5 bases). The ends were cut back, 3 bases at V and 3 bases at J, with 10 bases in the middle. This CDR3 contains 14 residues. Germline V CDR1 and CDR2: SGHAT, FQNNGV.